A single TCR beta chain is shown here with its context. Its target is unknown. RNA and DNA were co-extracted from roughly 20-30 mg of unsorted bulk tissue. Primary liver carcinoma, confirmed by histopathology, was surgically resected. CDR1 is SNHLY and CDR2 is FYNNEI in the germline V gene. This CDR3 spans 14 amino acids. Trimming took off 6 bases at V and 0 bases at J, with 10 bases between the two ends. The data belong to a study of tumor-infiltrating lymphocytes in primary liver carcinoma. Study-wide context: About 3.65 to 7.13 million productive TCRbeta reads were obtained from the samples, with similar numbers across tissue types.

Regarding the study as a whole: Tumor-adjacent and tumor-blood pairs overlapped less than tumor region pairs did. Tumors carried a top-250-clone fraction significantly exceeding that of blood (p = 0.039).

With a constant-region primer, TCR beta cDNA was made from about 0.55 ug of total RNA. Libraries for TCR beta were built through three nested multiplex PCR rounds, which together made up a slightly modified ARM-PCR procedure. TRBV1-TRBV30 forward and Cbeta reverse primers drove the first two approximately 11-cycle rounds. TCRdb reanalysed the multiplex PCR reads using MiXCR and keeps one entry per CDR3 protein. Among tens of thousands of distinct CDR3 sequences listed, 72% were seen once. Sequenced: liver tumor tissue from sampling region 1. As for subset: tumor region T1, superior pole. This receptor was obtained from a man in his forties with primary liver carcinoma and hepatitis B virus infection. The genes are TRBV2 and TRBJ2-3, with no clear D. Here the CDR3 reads CASRPGESTDTQYF. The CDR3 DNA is TGTGCCAGCAGGCCCGGAGAGAGCACAGATACGCAGTATTTT.